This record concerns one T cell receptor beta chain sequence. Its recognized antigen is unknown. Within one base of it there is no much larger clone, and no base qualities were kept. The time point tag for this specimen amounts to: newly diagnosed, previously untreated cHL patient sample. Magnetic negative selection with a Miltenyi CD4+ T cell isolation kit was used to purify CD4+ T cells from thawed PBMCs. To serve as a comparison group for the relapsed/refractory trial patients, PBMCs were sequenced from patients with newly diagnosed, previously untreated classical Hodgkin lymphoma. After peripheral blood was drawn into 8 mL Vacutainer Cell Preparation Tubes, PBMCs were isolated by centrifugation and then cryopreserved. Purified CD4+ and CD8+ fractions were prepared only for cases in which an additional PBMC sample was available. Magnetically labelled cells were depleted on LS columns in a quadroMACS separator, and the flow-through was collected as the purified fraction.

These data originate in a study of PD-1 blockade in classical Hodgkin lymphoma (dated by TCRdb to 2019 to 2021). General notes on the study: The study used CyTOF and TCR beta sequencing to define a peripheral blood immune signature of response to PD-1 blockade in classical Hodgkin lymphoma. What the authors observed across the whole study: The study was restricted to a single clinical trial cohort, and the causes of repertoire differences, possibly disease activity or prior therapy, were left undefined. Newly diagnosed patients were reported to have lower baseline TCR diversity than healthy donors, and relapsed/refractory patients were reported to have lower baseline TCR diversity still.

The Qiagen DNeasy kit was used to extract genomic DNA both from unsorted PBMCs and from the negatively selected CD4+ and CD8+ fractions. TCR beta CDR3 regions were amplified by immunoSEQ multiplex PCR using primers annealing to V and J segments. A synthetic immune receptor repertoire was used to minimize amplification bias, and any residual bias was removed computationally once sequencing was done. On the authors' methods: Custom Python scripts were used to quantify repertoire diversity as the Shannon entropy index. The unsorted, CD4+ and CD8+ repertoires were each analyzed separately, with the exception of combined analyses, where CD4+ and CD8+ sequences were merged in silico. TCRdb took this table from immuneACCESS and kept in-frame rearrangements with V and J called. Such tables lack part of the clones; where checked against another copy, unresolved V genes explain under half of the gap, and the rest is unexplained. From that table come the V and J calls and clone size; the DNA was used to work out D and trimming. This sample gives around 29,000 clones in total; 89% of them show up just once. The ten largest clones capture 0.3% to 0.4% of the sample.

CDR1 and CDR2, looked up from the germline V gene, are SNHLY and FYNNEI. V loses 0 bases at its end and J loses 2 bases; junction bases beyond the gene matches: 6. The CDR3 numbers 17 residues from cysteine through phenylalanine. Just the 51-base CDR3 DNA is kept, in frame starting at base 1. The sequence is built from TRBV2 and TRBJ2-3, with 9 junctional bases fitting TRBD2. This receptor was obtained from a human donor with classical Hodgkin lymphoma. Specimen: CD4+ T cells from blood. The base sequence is TGTGCCAGCAGTGAAGCGCGGGGGGGAGGGTCCACAGATACGCAGTATTTT. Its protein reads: CASSEARGGGSTDTQYF.